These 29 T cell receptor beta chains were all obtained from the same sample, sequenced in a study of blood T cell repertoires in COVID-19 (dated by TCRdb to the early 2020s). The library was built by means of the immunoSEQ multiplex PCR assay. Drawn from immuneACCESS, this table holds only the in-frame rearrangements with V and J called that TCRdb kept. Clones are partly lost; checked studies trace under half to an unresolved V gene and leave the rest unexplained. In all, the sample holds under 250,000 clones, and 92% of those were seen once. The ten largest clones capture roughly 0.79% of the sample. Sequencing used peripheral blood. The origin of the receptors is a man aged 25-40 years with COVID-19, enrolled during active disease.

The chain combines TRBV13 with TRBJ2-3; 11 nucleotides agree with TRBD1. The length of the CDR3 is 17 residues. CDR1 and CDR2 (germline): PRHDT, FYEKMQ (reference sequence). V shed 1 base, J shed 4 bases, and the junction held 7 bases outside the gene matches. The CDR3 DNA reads TGTGCCAGCAGCTTAGTGGTCGGACAGGGGGCGTCAGATACGCAGTATTTT. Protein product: CASSLVVGQGASDTQYF.

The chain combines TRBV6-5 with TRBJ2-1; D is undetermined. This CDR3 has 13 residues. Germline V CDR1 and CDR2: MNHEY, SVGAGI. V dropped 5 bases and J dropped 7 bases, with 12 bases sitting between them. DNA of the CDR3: TGTGCCAGCAGTACTGTATATCGGAATGAGCAGTTCTTC. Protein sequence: CASSTVYRNEQFF.

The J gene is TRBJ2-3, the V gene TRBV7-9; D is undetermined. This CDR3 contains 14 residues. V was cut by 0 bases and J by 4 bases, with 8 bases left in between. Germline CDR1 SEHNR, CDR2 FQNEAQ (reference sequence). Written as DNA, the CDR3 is TGTGCCAGCAGCTTAGCCCAGGTTGCAGATACGCAGTATTTT. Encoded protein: CASSLAQVADTQYF. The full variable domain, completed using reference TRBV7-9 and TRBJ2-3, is DTGVSQNPRHKITKRGQNVTFRCDPISEHNRLYWYRQTLGQGPEFLTYFQNEAQLEKSRLLSDRFSAERPKGSFSTLEIQRTEQGDSAMYLCASSLAQVADTQYFGPGTRLTVL.

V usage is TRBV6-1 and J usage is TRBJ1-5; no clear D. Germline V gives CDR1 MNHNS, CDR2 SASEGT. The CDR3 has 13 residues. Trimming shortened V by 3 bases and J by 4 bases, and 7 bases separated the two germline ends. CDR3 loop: CASSEGPNQPQHF. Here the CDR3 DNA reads TGTGCCAGCAGTGAGGGCCCAAATCAGCCCCAGCATTTT.

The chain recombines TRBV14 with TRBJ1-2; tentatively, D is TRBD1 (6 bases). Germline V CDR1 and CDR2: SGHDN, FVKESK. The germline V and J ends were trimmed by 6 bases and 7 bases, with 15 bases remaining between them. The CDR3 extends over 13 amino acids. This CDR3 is CASSRTANSGYTF. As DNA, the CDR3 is TGTGCCAGCAGTCGGACAGCTAATAGTGGCTACACCTTC.

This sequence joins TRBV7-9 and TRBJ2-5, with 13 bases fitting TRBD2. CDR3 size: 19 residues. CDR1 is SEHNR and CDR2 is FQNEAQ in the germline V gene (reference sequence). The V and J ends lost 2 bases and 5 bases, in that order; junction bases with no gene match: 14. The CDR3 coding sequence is TGTGCCAGCAGCTTACGGGTCGGCACTAGCGGGGGGGCTGCTGAGACCCAGTACTTC. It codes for CASSLRVGTSGGAAETQYF. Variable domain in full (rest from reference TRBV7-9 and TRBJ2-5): DTGVSQNPRHKITKRGQNVTFRCDPISEHNRLYWYRQTLGQGPEFLTYFQNEAQLEKSRLLSDRFSAERPKGSFSTLEIQRTEQGDSAMYLCASSLRVGTSGGAAETQYFGPGTRLLVL.

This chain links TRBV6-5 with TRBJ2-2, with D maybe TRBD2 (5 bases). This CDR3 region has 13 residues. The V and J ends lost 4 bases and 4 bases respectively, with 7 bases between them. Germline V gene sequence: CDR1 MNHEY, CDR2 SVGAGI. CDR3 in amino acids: CASSFGVTGELFF. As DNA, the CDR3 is TGTGCCAGCAGTTTCGGGGTCACCGGGGAGCTGTTTTTT.

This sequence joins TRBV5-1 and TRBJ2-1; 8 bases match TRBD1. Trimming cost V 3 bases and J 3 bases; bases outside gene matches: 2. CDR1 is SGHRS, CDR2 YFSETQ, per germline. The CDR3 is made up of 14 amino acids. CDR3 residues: CASSWTGSYNEQFF. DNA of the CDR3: TGCGCCAGCAGCTGGACAGGGAGCTACAATGAGCAGTTCTTC.

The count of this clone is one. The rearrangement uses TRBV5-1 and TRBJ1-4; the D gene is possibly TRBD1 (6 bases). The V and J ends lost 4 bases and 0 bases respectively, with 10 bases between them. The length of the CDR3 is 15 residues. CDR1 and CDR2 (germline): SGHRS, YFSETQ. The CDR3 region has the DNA TGCGCCAGCAGCCTGGGGGCTTCAACTAATGAAAAACTGTTTTTT. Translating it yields CASSLGASTNEKLFF. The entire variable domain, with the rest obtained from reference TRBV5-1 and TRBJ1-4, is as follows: KAGVTQTPRYLIKTRGQQVTLSCSPISGHRSVSWYQQTPGQGLQFLFEYFSETQRNKGNFPGRFSGRQFSNSRSEMNVSTLELGDSALYLCASSLGASTNEKLFFGSGTQLSVL.

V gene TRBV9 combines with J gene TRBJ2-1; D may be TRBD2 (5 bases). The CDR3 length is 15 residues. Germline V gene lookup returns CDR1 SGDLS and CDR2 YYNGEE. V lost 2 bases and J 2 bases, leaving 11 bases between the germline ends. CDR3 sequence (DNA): TGTGCCAGCAGCGTTAGCCGGGGTACCTACAATGAGCAGTTCTTC. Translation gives CASSVSRGTYNEQFF.

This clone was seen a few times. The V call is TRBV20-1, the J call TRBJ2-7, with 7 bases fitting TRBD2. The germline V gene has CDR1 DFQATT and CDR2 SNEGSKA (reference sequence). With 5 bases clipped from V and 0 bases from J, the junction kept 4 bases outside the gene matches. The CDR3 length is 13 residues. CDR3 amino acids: CSAGASGSYEQYF. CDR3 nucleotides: TGCAGTGCTGGTGCTAGCGGCTCCTACGAGCAGTACTTC.

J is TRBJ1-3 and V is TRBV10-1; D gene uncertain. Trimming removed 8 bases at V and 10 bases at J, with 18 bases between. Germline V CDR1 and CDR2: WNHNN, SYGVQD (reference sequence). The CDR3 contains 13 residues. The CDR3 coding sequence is TGCGCCAGCTCCGAACGACCGGACTCTACCATATATTTT. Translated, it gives CASSERPDSTIYF.

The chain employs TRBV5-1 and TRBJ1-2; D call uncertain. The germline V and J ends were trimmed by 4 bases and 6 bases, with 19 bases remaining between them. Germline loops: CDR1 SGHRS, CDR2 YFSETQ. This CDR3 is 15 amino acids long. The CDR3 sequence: CASSSYSGLEDGYTF. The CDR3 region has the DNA TGCGCCAGCAGCAGTTACAGTGGCCTGGAGGATGGCTACACCTTC.

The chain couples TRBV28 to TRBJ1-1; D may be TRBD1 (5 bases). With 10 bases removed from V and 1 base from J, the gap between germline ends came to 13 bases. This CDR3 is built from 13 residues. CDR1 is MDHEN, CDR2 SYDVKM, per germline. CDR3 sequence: CATAPTENTEAFF. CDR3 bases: TGTGCCACGGCCCCGACAGAGAACACTGAAGCTTTCTTT.

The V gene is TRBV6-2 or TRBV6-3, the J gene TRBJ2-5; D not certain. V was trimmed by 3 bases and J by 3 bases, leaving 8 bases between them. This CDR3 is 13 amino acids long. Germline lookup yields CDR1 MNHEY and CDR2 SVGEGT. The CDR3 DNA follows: TGTGCCAGCAGTTATACCTCTAAAGAGACCCAGTACTTC. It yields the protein CASSYTSKETQYF.

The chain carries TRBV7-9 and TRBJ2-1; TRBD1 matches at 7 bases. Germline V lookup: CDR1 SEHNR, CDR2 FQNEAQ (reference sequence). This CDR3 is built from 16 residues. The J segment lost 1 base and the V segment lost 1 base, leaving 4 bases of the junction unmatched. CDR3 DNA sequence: TGTGCCAGCAGCTTAGAGGGGGCAAGGTCCTACAATGAGCAGTTCTTC. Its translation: CASSLEGARSYNEQFF.

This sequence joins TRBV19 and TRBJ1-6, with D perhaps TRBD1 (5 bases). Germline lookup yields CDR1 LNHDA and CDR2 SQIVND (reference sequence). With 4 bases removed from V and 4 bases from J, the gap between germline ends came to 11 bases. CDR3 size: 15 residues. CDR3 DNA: TGTGCCAGTAGTAGAGAGACAGCTTATAATTCACCCCTCCACTTT. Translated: CASSRETAYNSPLHF. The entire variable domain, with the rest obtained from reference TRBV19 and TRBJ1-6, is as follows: DGGITQSPKYLFRKEGQNVTLSCEQNLNHDAMYWYRQDPGQGLRLIYYSQIVNDFQKGDIAEGYSVSREKKESFPLTVTSAQKNPTAFYLCASSRETAYNSPLHFGNGTRLTVT.

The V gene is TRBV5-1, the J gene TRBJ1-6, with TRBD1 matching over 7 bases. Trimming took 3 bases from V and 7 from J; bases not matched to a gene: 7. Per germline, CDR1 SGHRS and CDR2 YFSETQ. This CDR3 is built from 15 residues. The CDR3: CASSYTGDGNSPLHF. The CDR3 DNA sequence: TGCGCCAGCAGCTATACAGGGGACGGGAATTCACCCCTCCACTTT.

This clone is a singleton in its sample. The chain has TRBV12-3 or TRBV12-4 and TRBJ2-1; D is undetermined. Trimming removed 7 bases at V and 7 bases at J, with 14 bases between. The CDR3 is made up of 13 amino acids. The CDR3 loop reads CASTNKWANEQFF. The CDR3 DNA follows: TGTGCCAGCACTAACAAATGGGCGAATGAGCAGTTCTTC.

CDR3 nucleotide sequence: TGTGCCAGCAGGGAAAAAGTACAGGGTTCTTCGCTCACAGATACGCAGTATTTT. Its protein is CASREKVQGSSLTDTQYF. The chain links TRBV11-2 to TRBJ2-3, with D possibly being TRBD1 (6 bases). The CDR3 is made up of 18 amino acids. CDR1 is SGHAT, CDR2 FQNNGV, per germline. Trimming removed 6 bases from V and 2 bases from J, with 24 bases in between.

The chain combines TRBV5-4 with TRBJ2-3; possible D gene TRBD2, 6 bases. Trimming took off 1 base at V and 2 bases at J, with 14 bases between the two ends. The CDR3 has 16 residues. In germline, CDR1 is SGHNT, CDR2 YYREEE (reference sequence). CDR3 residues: CASSLSIGGNTDTQYF. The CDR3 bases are TGTGCCAGCAGCTTGTCGATTGGCGGGAACACAGATACGCAGTATTTT. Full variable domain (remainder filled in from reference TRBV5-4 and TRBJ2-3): ETGVTQSPTHLIKTRGQQVTLRCSSQSGHNTVSWYQQALGQGPQFIFQYYREEENGRGNFPPRFSGLQFPNYSSELNVNALELDDSALYLCASSLSIGGNTDTQYFGPGTRLTVL.

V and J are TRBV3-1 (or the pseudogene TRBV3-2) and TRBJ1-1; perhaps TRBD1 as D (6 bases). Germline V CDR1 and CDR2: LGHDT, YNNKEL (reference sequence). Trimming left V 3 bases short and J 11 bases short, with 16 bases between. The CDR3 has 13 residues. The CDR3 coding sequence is TGTGCCAGCAGCCAGTCAGAACAGGGTGGGGCTTTCTTT. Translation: CASSQSEQGGAFF.

The CDR3 DNA sequence: TGTGCCACCAGCACGGGGAACAATTCACCCCTCCACTTT. This sequence encodes CATSTGNNSPLHF. V gene TRBV15 combines with J gene TRBJ1-6, with D hard to call. This CDR3 comprises 13 residues. CDR1 and CDR2 (germline): LNHNV, YYDKDF (reference sequence). The V gene lost 4 bases and the J gene lost 7 bases, with 8 bases spanning the gap.

CDR3 bases: TGCGCCAGCCAACGATACACAGGGACGAACACTGAAGCTTTCTTT. Protein product: CASQRYTGTNTEAFF. The chain is built from TRBV5-1 and TRBJ1-1; D might be TRBD1 (6 bases). V was shortened by 7 bases and J by 1 base, with 17 bases between the two germline ends. CDR3 length: 15 residues. Germline CDR1 reads SGHRS; CDR2 reads YFSETQ. Combining the CDR3 with reference TRBV5-1 and TRBJ1-1 gives the whole variable domain KAGVTQTPRYLIKTRGQQVTLSCSPISGHRSVSWYQQTPGQGLQFLFEYFSETQRNKGNFPGRFSGRQFSNSRSEMNVSTLELGDSALYLCASQRYTGTNTEAFFGQGTRLTVV.

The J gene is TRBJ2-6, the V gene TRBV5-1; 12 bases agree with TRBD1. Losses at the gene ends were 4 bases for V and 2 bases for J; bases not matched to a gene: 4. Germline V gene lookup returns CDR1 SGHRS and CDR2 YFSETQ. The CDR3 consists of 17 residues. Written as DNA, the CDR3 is TGCGCCAGCAGCCCGGGACAGGGGGCGCCTGGGGCCAACGTCCTGACTTTC. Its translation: CASSPGQGAPGANVLTF.

The CDR3 DNA is TGCGCCAGCAGAGGGCCAGCGGGGGGTTCTAGCACAGATACGCAGTATTTT. Translating gives CASRGPAGGSSTDTQYF. This chain links TRBV5-1 with TRBJ2-3, with 9 bases identical to TRBD2. Germline V gene lookup returns CDR1 SGHRS and CDR2 YFSETQ. The CDR3 extends over 17 amino acids. J gave up 0 bases and V 5 bases, and 10 bases lay outside the gene matches. The complete variable domain, with remaining parts taken from reference TRBV5-1 and TRBJ2-3, reads KAGVTQTPRYLIKTRGQQVTLSCSPISGHRSVSWYQQTPGQGLQFLFEYFSETQRNKGNFPGRFSGRQFSNSRSEMNVSTLELGDSALYLCASRGPAGGSSTDTQYFGPGTRLTVL.

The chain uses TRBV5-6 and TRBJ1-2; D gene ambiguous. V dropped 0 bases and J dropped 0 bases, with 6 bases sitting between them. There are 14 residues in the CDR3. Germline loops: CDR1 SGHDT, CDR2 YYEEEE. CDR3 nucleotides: TGTGCCAGCAGCTTGGTCCTTTCTAACTATGGCTACACCTTC. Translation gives CASSLVLSNYGYTF.

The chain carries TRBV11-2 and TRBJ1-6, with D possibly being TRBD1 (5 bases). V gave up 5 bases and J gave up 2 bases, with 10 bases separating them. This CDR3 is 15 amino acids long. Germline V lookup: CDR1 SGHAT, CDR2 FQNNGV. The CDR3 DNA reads TGTGCCAGCAGCCCCGCGGGGCCCTATAATTCACCCCTCCACTTT. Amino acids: CASSPAGPYNSPLHF.

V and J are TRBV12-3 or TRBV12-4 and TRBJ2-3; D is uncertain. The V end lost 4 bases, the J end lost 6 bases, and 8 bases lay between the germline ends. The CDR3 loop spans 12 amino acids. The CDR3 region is CASSSLVDTQYF. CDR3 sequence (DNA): TGTGCCAGCAGTTCCTTAGTGGATACGCAGTATTTT.